This T cell receptor (beta chain) was identified during a study of Graves' ophthalmopathy and Graves' hyperthyroidism. Study in general: By definition, stable hyperthyroidism involved no ophthalmopathy within 18 months of follow-up.

The authors amplified TCR beta CDR3 regions, and they did so from RNA transcripts for repertoire sequencing. Second-round multiplex PCR came after first-round RT-PCR with HTBI primers. TCRdb redid the calling of the multiplex PCR reads with MiXCR, one entry per CDR3 protein. The table includes around 1,000,000 distinct CDR3 sequences, 35% to 45% detected once. Establishment of the diagnosis relied upon clinical symptoms, serum thyroxine, TRAb, thyroid ultrasound and orbital computed tomography. This clonotype was counted between two and nine times. This CDR3 has 15 amino acids. Germline V gene data show CDR1 as LNHNV and CDR2 as YYDKDF (reference sequence). Trimming shortened V by 0 bases and J by 2 bases, and 5 bases separated the two germline ends.

J is TRBJ2-6 and V is TRBV15; D assignment may be TRBD1 or TRBD2 (5 bases each). The clonotype comes from an adult man with Graves' hyperthyroidism. The sequencing sample was made of peripheral blood or thyroid tissue (not recorded which). In DNA, the CDR3 is TGTGCCACCAGCAGAGAGGGGGCTGGGGCCAACGTCCTGACTTTC. Translated, it gives CATSREGAGANVLTF.